A selection of T cell receptor beta chains follows, all from one sample in a study of CD8 T cells in ankylosing spondylitis. TCRdb recomputed calls from the 5' RACE reads with MiXCR, one row per CDR3 protein. The sample holds about 140,000 distinct CDR3 sequences; 6.5% to 8.5% are singletons and the top ten take roughly 8%. Material for sequencing was synovial fluid, either unsorted or a sorted T cell fraction (not recorded which). Receptor source: a male donor with ankylosing spondylitis. Both conserved end residues are part of each CDR3. The D gene is left open where the match is weak. Size values are once, few and many counts, or a class for expanded clones, and some rows have none.

TRBV18	few	TRBJ2-3	TRBD2	TGTGCCACGAAACTAGCGGGAGGGAGCACAGATACGCAGTATTTT	CATKLAGGSTDTQYF
TRBV10-3	NA	TRBJ1-5	NA	TGTGCCATCAGTGATCAATCAGGGGTTCAGCCCCAGCATTTT	CAISDQSGVQPQHF
TRBV29-1	NA	TRBJ2-7	TRBD2	TGCAGCGCCATAGCGGGATCGATTGACGAGCAGTACTTC	CSAIAGSIDEQYF
TRBV6-2/TRBV6-3	NA	TRBJ2-4	NA	TGTGCCAGCCGTGGAGGGGACGTTCAGTACTTC	CASRGGDVQYF
TRBV20-1	few	TRBJ2-7	NA	TGCAGTGCTAGTAAAGATGGGGGAGGCAACGAGCAGTACTTC	CSASKDGGGNEQYF
TRBV29-1	many	TRBJ1-2	NA	TGCAGCGTTGGGCAGGGCGGGACCACGGGCTATGGCTACACCTTC	CSVGQGGTTGYGYTF
TRBV12-3/TRBV12-4	NA	TRBJ2-1	NA	TGTGCCAGCAGTTTTGACAGCTTTAGAGGGCAGTTCTTC	CASSFDSFRGQFF
TRBV12-3/TRBV12-4	many	TRBJ2-3	NA	TGTGCCAGCAGCCCGGGACAGACGGGAGCAGATACGCAGTATTTT	CASSPGQTGADTQYF
TRBV12-3/TRBV12-4	NA	TRBJ1-4	NA	TGTGCCAGCAGTTCCCCCGGACGGTGGGAAAAACTGTTTTTT	CASSSPGRWEKLFF
TRBV20-1	few	TRBJ2-7	NA	TGCAGTGCTAGGAGAATCGACGAGCAGTACTTC	CSARRIDEQYF
TRBV7-2	few	TRBJ2-7	NA	TGTGCCAGCAGCTTCCGGGGCGGAGGCTCCTACGAGCAGTACTTC	CASSFRGGGSYEQYF
TRBV19	many	TRBJ2-7	TRBD1	TGTGCCAGTAGTCCAGACAGGGGGCACCCGCAGCAGTACTTC	CASSPDRGHPQQYF
TRBV15	few	TRBJ2-6	NA	TGTGCCACCAGCAGAGGGCGGGGGGCCAACGTCCTGACTTTC	CATSRGRGANVLTF
TRBV5-1	few	TRBJ2-7	NA	TGCGCCAGCAGCCCTAGGGGCTCCCTCTACGAGCAGTACTTC	CASSPRGSLYEQYF
TRBV29-1	many	TRBJ1-1	NA	TGCAGCGTTGAACCGGCTGCGGGGTTTGGAGCTGAAGCTTTCTTT	CSVEPAAGFGAEAFF
TRBV7-2	few	TRBJ2-7	NA	TGTGCCAGCAGCTTAGAAGGCGGGCTCTCCTACGAGCAGTACTTC	CASSLEGGLSYEQYF
TRBV5-1	many	TRBJ1-5	TRBD1	TGCGCCAGCAGCAACGGACAGGGTGACCAGCCCCAGCATTTT	CASSNGQGDQPQHF
TRBV6-1	NA	TRBJ2-7	TRBD1	TGTGCCAGCAAGAAGGGGACAGACTACGAGCAGTACTTC	CASKKGTDYEQYF
TRBV28	few	TRBJ2-7	NA	TGTGCCAGCAGTTACGACACACGCTACGAGCAGTACTTC	CASSYDTRYEQYF
TRBV7-8	NA	TRBJ1-6	NA	TGTGCCAGCAGCTTACAGGCTAATTCACCCCTCCACTTT	CASSLQANSPLHF
TRBV4-3	many	TRBJ2-7	TRBD2	TGCGCCAGCAGCCGGGGGAGAGCGGGGGGCTACGAGCAGTACTTC	CASSRGRAGGYEQYF
TRBV2	few	TRBJ2-7	TRBD1	TGTGCCAGCAGCGACGGACAGGGGTCGATCCACGAGCAGTACTTC	CASSDGQGSIHEQYF
TRBV3-1	many	TRBJ1-1	NA	TGTGCCAGCGGGAACACTGAAGCTTTCTTT	CASGNTEAFF
TRBV7-2	few	TRBJ1-1	NA	TGTGCCAGCAGCTTAACGGCAGGATTAGGGAACACTGAAGCTTTCTTT	CASSLTAGLGNTEAFF
TRBV11-2	many	TRBJ2-3	NA	TGTGCCAGCAGCCCCGTTAAGGTATGGGAGGCCGAGGACACAGATACGCAGTATTTT	CASSPVKVWEAEDTDTQYF
TRBV12-3/TRBV12-4	many	TRBJ1-2	NA	TGTGCCACTTCTTACGGCGGGGATCACTATGGCTACACCTTC	CATSYGGDHYGYTF
TRBV18	many	TRBJ2-3	TRBD1	TGTGCCAGCTCCCTCGGACAGGGGTCAGATACGCAGTATTTT	CASSLGQGSDTQYF
TRBV24-1	many	TRBJ2-7	NA	TGTGCCACCAGTGAAAAGGGCAGGGGTCACGAGCAGTACTTC	CATSEKGRGHEQYF
TRBV20-1	NA	TRBJ2-7	TRBD1	TGCAGTGCTATCCCCGGGACAGGGTCCCCCGAGCAGTACTTC	CSAIPGTGSPEQYF
TRBV5-6	NA	TRBJ1-1	NA	TGTGCCAGCAGCTTGGTTGAAAGGCGTGAAGCTTTCTTT	CASSLVERREAFF
TRBV24-1	many	TRBJ1-1	TRBD1	TGTGCCACCAGTGGGAGCGACAGGGGGAACACTGAAGCTTTCTTT	CATSGSDRGNTEAFF
TRBV20-1	many	TRBJ2-3	NA	TGCAGTGCTAGAGATCCTCAGCGGAGCACAGATACGCAGTATTTT	CSARDPQRSTDTQYF
TRBV6-1	few	TRBJ1-2	TRBD1	TGTGCCAGCAGTGAAAAGGGGGACAGTAGGGGCTACACCTTC	CASSEKGDSRGYTF
TRBV20-1	NA	TRBJ2-2	NA	TGCAGTGCTAGTATGCCCGGAAGGGGGGGGGAGCTGTTTTTT	CSASMPGRGGELFF
TRBV7-8	many	TRBJ1-1	NA	TGTGCCAGCAGCTTAGGGGAAGGGGGTGAAGCTTTCTTT	CASSLGEGGEAFF
TRBV6-5	many	TRBJ2-1	NA	TGTGCCAGCAGTTCACTATCGGCAGGGGCCTACAATGAGCAGTTCTTC	CASSSLSAGAYNEQFF
TRBV9	few	TRBJ2-1	TRBD1	TGTGCCAGCTCCCTAATGGGACAGATCAATGAGCAGTTCTTC	CASSLMGQINEQFF
TRBV20-1	many	TRBJ1-1	NA	TGCAGTGCTAGAGGGGACATCTGGGTGGCTTTCTTT	CSARGDIWVAFF
TRBV19	NA	TRBJ1-5	NA	TGTGCCAGTATGGATAGGGCTGGGGTTAATACCCAGCATTTT	CASMDRAGVNTQHF
TRBV7-9	few	TRBJ1-3	NA	TGTGCCAGCAGCTTATACGAAGGAAACACCATATATTTT	CASSLYEGNTIYF
TRBV4-1	few	TRBJ1-5	NA	TGCGCCAGCAGCCAAGGAGGGGATCAGCCCCAGCATTTT	CASSQGGDQPQHF
TRBV28	many	TRBJ2-7	TRBD2	TGTGCCAGCAGTCTGGGAGGGACCTACGAGCAGTACTTC	CASSLGGTYEQYF
TRBV15	many	TRBJ1-1	NA	TGTGCCACCAGCAGAGATGGTGCCCCAGGGTTTGCTTTCTTT	CATSRDGAPGFAFF
TRBV4-3	NA	TRBJ2-7	NA	TGCGCCAGCAGCCCGACCGGGGGAGCCTACGAGCAGTACTTC	CASSPTGGAYEQYF
TRBV2	few	TRBJ2-1	TRBD2	TGTGCCAGCAGGGGGAGGACTAGCGGGAGTTTAAATGAGCAGTTCTTC	CASRGRTSGSLNEQFF
TRBV4-2	NA	TRBJ2-3	NA	TGTGCCAGCAGAGGTGAGGGGGTAGCCGCAGATACGCAGTATTTT	CASRGEGVAADTQYF
TRBV6-2/TRBV6-3	NA	TRBJ2-7	TRBD1	TGTGCCATCCGAAAGAGGGACAGGACCTACGAGCAGTACTTC	CAIRKRDRTYEQYF
TRBV3-1	few	TRBJ2-1	TRBD2	TGTGCCAGCAGGCCTAAACCGGGACTAGCGGGAGACAATGAGCAGTTCTTC	CASRPKPGLAGDNEQFF